This T cell receptor beta chain was profiled in a study of cytomegalovirus exposure and HLA in healthy donors. As for the study in general: Among about 380 genotyped donors, more than 65% fell in the Caucasian-associated ancestry cluster.

A note on this clone: This sample includes further DNA sequences coding for the same CDR3.

The CDR3 is made up of 14 amino acids. Trimming removed 2 bases from V and 1 base from J; junction bases left unmatched: 1. The V gene's germline CDR1 is MNHEY and CDR2 SMNVEV (reference sequence). Each donor was nominally healthy when sampled (though unrecorded immune exposures were likely). With 60 Vbeta and 13 Jbeta primers, the PCR was carried out. Assay: immunoSEQ multiplex PCR; the TCRdb copy retains only in-frame clones and omits some. Of approximately 150,000 clones listed, roughly 78% are singletons. The rearrangement joins TRBV27 to TRBJ2-7, with 8 bases that match TRBD1. The sequence was obtained from a female donor in good health and CMV-seronegative. The sequenced material came from PBMCs. CDR3 in amino acids: CASSLGTGSYEQYF. Written as DNA, the CDR3 is TGTGCCAGCAGTTTAGGGACAGGTTCCTACGAGCAGTACTTC.